This T cell receptor beta chain was sequenced for a study of T cell repertoires in cytomegalovirus infection. This clonotype was detected many times. No antigen is known for it. TCRdb independently ran MiXCR on the reads; one entry per CDR3 protein. The sample carries under 850,000 distinct CDR3 sequences, around 30% recorded once. The V gene end was trimmed by 5 bases and the J gene end by 2 bases; junction bases not matched to a gene: 8. This CDR3 has 15 amino acids. Germline values: CDR1 SGHTA, CDR2 FQGNSA. Study outcomes and limitations: The study identified carriers of CMV plus the relevant HLA from cumulative public TCR beta family frequency.

The sample in question was cultured PBMCs, obtained from culture after CMV antigen stimulation. V and J are TRBV7-2 and TRBJ2-7; 8 bases align to TRBD2. The TCR was taken from a human donor in good health (CMV status not recorded). Some clones in this sample may be carry-over from other donors' samples. CDR3 in amino acids: CASSPSGSKTYEQYF. The DNA for the CDR3 is TGTGCCAGCAGCCCAAGCGGGAGTAAAACCTACGAGCAGTACTTC.